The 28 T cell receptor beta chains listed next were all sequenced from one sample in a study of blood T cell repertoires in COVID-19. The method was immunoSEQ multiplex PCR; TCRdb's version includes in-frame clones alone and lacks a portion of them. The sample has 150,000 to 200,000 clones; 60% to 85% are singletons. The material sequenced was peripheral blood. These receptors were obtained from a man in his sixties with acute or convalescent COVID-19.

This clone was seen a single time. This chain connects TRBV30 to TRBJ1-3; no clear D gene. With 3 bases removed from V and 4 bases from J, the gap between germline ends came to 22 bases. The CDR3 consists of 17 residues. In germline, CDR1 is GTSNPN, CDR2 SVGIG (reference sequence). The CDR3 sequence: CAWRTPRSRVEGNTIYF. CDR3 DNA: TGTGCCTGGAGGACCCCCCGCAGTCGGGTAGAAGGAAACACCATATATTTT.

The CDR3 bases are TGCGCCAGCAGCTTGCTGGGGGGGGGAAACTACGAGCAGTACTTC. Protein: CASSLLGGGNYEQYF. V and J are TRBV5-1 and TRBJ2-7; 7 bases are shared with TRBD2. CDR1 is SGHRS, CDR2 YFSETQ, per germline. The V and J ends lost 1 base and 3 bases, in that order; junction bases with no gene match: 7. The CDR3 length is 15 residues. The whole variable domain, remainder taken from reference TRBV5-1 and TRBJ2-7, is KAGVTQTPRYLIKTRGQQVTLSCSPISGHRSVSWYQQTPGQGLQFLFEYFSETQRNKGNFPGRFSGRQFSNSRSEMNVSTLELGDSALYLCASSLLGGGNYEQYFGPGTRLTVT.

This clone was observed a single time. CDR3 sequence reads: CASRKEFGQGNSYEQFF. The CDR3, as DNA: TGTGCCAGCAGAAAAGAATTCGGACAGGGGAATAGCTATGAGCAGTTCTTC. This sequence joins TRBV7-2 and TRBJ2-1, with 9 positions matching TRBD1. Per the germline V gene, CDR1 is SGHTA and CDR2 is FQGNSA. The trim removed 6 bases at V and 8 bases at J, leaving 17 bases unmatched. CDR3 length: 17 amino acids.

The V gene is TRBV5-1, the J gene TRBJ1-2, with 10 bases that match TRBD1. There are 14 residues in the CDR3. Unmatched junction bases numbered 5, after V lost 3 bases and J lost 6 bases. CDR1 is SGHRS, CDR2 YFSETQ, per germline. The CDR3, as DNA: TGCGCCAGCAGCTCCGACAGGGGGCAGCATGGCTACACCTTC. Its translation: CASSSDRGQHGYTF.

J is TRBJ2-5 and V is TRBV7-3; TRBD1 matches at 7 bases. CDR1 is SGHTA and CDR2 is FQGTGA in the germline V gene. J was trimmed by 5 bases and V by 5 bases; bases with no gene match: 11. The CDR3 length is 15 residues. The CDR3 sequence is CASSPAPTGWETQYF. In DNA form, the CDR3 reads TGTGCCAGCAGCCCAGCCCCGACAGGGTGGGAGACCCAGTACTTC. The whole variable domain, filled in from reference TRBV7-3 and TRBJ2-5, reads GAGVSQTPSNKVTEKGKYVELRCDPISGHTALYWYRQSLGQGPEFLIYFQGTGAADDSGLPNDRFFAVRPEGSVSTLKIQRTERGDSAVYLCASSPAPTGWETQYFGPGTRLLVL.

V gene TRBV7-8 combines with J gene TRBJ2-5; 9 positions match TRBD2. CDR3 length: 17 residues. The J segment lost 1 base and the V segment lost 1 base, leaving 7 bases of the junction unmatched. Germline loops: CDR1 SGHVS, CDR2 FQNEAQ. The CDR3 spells CASSLDVLRGGQETQYF. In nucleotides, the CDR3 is TGTGCCAGCAGCTTAGATGTTCTGCGGGGGGGCCAAGAGACCCAGTACTTC.

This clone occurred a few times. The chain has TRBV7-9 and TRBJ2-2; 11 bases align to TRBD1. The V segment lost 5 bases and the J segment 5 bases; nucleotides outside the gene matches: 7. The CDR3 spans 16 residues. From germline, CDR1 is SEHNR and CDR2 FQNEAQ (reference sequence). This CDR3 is CASSGQGALVTGELFF. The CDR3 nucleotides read TGTGCCAGCAGCGGACAGGGGGCCCTTGTAACCGGGGAGCTGTTTTTT.

CDR3 in DNA: TGTGCCAGCACTTCGACAGGAAAGGGAAACACCATATATTTT. Protein sequence: CASTSTGKGNTIYF. This chain links TRBV28 with TRBJ1-3; possibly TRBD1 for D (6 bases). This CDR3 comprises 14 residues. The ends were cut back, 7 bases at V and 4 bases at J, with 14 bases in the middle. In germline, CDR1 is MDHEN, CDR2 SYDVKM.

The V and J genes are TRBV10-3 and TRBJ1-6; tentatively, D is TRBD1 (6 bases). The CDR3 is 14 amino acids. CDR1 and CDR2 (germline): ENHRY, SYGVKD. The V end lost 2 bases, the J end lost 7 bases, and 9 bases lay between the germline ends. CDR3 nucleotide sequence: TGTGCCATCAGTGAGGGACAGACCAATTCACCCCTCCACTTT. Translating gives CAISEGQTNSPLHF.

CDR3 bases: TGTGCCAGCAGCGTAGGGCATCCAGGCGCACCCCTCCACTTT. Protein: CASSVGHPGAPLHF. The chain combines TRBV9 with TRBJ1-6; D unresolved. Germline V gene data show CDR1 as SGDLS and CDR2 as YYNGEE. V gave up 0 bases and J gave up 11 bases, with 12 bases separating them. This CDR3 region has 14 residues.

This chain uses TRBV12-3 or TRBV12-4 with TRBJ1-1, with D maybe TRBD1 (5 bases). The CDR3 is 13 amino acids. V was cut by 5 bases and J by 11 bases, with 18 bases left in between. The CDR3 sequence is CASSQGNDRQAFF. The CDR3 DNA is TGTGCCAGCAGTCAGGGTAATGACCGACAGGCTTTCTTT.

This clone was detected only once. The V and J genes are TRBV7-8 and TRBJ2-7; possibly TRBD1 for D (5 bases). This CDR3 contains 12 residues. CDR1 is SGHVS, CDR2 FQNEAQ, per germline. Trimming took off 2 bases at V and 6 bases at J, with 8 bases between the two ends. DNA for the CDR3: TGTGCCAGCAGCTTATCGACAGTCGAGCAGTACTTC. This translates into CASSLSTVEQYF. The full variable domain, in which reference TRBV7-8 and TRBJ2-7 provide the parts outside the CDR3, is GAGVSQSPRYKVAKRGQDVALRCDPISGHVSLFWYQQALGQGPEFLTYFQNEAQLDKSGLPSDRFFAERPEGSVSTLKIQRTQQEDSAVYLCASSLSTVEQYFGPGTRLTVT.

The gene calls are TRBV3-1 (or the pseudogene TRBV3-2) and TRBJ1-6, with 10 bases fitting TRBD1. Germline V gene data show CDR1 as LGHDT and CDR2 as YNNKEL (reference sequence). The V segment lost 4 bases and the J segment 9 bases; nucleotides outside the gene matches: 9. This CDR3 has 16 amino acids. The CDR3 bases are TGTGCCAGCAGCCCACAAGGGACAGGGGTTTTTTCACCCCTCCACTTT. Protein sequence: CASSPQGTGVFSPLHF.

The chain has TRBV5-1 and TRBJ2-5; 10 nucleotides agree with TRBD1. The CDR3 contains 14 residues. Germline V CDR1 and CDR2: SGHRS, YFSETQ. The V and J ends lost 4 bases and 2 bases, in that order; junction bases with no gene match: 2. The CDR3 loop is CASSRQGAQETQYF. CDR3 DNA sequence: TGCGCCAGCAGCAGACAGGGGGCTCAAGAGACCCAGTACTTC.

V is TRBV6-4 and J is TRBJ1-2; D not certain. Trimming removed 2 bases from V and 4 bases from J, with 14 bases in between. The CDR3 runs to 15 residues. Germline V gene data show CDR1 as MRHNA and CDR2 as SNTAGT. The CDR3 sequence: CASSDASGLTYGYTF. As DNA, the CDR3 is TGTGCCAGCAGTGACGCCTCTGGACTGACCTATGGCTACACCTTC.

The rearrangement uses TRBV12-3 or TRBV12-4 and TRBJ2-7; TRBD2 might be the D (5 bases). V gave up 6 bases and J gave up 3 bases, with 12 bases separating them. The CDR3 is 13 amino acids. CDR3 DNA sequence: TGTGCCAGCAGCCCCGGTCGGGGCTACGAGCAGTACTTC. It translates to CASSPGRGYEQYF.

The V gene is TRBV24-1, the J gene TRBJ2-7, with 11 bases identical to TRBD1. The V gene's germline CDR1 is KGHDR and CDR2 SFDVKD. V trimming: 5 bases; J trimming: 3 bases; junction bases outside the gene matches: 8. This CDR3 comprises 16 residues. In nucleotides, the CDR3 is TGTGCCACCAGTGTCCCAGCGGGACAGGGGGGCTACGAGCAGTACTTC. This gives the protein CATSVPAGQGGYEQYF.

CDR3 region: CASSQGGGLSSTEAFF. The CDR3 DNA is TGTGCCAGCAGCCAAGGAGGGGGATTATCTTCCACTGAAGCTTTCTTT. This chain connects TRBV3-1 (or the pseudogene TRBV3-2) to TRBJ1-1; D might be TRBD1 (6 bases). The CDR3 is made up of 16 amino acids. Germline V gene lookup returns CDR1 LGHDT and CDR2 YNNKEL (reference sequence). V was trimmed by 1 base and J by 4 bases, leaving 16 bases between them.

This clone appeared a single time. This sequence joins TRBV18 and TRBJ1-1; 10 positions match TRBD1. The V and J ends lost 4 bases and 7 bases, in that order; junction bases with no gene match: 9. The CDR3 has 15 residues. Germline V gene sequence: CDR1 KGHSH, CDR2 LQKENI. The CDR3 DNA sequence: TGTGCCAGCTCACAGAACCGGGACAGGGGTTATGAAGCTTTCTTT. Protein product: CASSQNRDRGYEAFF. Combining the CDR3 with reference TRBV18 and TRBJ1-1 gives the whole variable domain NAGVMQNPRHLVRRRGQEARLRCSPMKGHSHVYWYRQLPEEGLKFMVYLQKENIIDESGMPKERFSAEFPKEGPSILRIQQVVRGDSAAYFCASSQNRDRGYEAFFGQGTRLTVV.

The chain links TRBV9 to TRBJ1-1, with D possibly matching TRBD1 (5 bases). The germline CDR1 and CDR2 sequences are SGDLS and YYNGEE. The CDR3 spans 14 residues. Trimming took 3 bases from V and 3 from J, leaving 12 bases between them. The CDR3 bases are TGTGCCAGCAGCGCAGGGCGGGGTTACACTGAAGCTTTCTTT. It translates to CASSAGRGYTEAFF.

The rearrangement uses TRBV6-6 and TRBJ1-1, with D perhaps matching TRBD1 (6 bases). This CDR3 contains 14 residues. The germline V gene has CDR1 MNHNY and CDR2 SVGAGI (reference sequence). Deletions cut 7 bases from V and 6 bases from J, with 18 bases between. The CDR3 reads CASTQPGQFSEAFF. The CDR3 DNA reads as TGTGCCAGCACCCAACCTGGACAGTTTTCTGAAGCTTTCTTT.

The CDR3 region has the DNA TGTGCCAGCAGCCCAGGAAATCATCAGCCCCAGCATTTT. The encoded protein is CASSPGNHQPQHF. The rearrangement links TRBV9 to TRBJ1-5; no definite D call. Germline V gives CDR1 SGDLS, CDR2 YYNGEE. V lost 4 bases and J lost 5, with 10 bases in between. This CDR3 has 13 residues.

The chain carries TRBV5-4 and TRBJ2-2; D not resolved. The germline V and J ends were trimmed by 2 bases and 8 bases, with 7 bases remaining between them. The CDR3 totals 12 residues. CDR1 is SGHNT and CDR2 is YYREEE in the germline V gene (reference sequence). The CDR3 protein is CASSFVVGELFF. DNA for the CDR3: TGTGCCAGCAGCTTCGTAGTAGGGGAGCTGTTTTTT.

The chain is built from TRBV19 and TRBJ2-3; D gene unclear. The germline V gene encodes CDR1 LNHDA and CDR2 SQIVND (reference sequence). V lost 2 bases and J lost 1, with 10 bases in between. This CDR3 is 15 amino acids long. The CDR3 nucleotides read TGTGCCAGTAGTATACTCGTGAGTCGCACAGATACGCAGTATTTT. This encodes CASSILVSRTDTQYF.

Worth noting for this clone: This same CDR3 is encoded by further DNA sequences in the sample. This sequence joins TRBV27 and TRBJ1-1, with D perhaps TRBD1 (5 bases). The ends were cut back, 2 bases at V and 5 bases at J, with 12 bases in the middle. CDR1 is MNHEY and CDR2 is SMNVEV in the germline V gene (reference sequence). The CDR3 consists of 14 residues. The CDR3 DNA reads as TGTGCCAGCAGTTTAGGTCAGGGAAGTACTGAAGCTTTCTTT. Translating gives CASSLGQGSTEAFF.

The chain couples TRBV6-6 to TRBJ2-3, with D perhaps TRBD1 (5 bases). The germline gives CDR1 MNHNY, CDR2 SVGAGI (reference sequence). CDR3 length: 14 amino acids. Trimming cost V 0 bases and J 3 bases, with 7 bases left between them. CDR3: CASSYSTGTDTQYF. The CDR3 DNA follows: TGTGCCAGCAGTTACTCTACAGGAACAGATACGCAGTATTTT.

CDR3 residues: CASSQGYSGGAADTQYF. In DNA, the CDR3 is TGTGCCAGCAGCCAAGGCTATAGCGGGGGGGCCGCAGATACGCAGTATTTT. The gene calls are TRBV3-1 (or the pseudogene TRBV3-2) and TRBJ2-3; 11 bases match TRBD2. V shed 1 base and J 4 bases; nucleotides not matched to a gene: 7. This CDR3 region has 17 residues. CDR1 and CDR2 (germline): LGHDT, YNNKEL (reference sequence).

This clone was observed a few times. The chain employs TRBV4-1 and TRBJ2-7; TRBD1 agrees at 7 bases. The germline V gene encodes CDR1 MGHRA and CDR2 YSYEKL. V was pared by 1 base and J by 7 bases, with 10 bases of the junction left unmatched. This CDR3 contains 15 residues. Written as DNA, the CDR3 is TGCGCCAGCAGCCAAGGGGTAGGGGGCCGAGATGAGCAGTACTTC. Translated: CASSQGVGGRDEQYF.